These 30 T cell receptor beta chains were sequenced from one sample in a study of CXCR3-negative and CXCR3-positive naive CD8 T cells. Via 5' RACE with UMI labels, TRB cDNA libraries were prepared. TCRdb reworked the 5' RACE reads into one entry per CDR3 protein, no DNA. The sample totals some 67,000 distinct CDR3 sequences. The source material was naive CXCR3- CD8+ T cells from blood. Subset of the sample: CD45RO-CCR7+CD27+CD95- naive CD8+ T cells lacking CXCR3 (TNR3-). These receptors came from a human donor in good health. Some clones in this sample may be carry-over from other donors' samples.

J is TRBJ2-3 and V is TRBV4-3; no DNA is available, so the TRBD1 call from TCRdb remains unchecked. CDR1 and CDR2 (germline): LGHNA, YSLEER. The CDR3 loop spans 17 amino acids. The CDR3 sequence is CASSQVFLQAGTDTQYF.

This chain uses TRBV5-1 with TRBJ1-3. Germline-derived CDR1 and CDR2 are SGHRS and YFSETQ. The CDR3 has 12 amino acids. CDR3 amino acids: CASSLNANTIYF.

The chain carries TRBV2 and TRBJ2-4; no DNA is available, so the TRBD1 call from TCRdb remains unchecked. The length of the CDR3 is 14 residues. In germline, CDR1 is SNHLY, CDR2 FYNNEI. Here the CDR3 reads CASSTPELKNIQYF.

The chain employs TRBV7-9 and TRBJ2-7; absent DNA, TCRdb's TRBD2 call cannot be checked. The CDR3 extends over 11 amino acids. Looked up from germline, CDR1 is SEHNR and CDR2 is FQNEAQ (reference sequence). This CDR3 reads CGEVEGYEQYF.

The chain recombines TRBV11-2 with TRBJ1-1. Germline loops: CDR1 SGHAT, CDR2 FQNNGV. This CDR3 is built from 12 residues. CDR3 amino acids: CASSLAITEAFF. The entire variable domain, with the rest obtained from reference TRBV11-2 and TRBJ1-1, is as follows: EAGVAQSPRYKIIEKRQSVAFWCNPISGHATLYWYQQILGQGPKLLIQFQNNGVVDDSQLPKDRFSAERLKGVDSTLKIQPAKLEDSAVYLCASSLAITEAFFGQGTRLTVV.

V is TRBV20-1 and J is TRBJ2-1. The germline V gene encodes CDR1 DFQATT and CDR2 SNEGSKA (reference sequence). CDR3 length: 14 residues. The CDR3 here is CSARERSSYNEQFF.

CDR3 sequence: CASGRTRSTEAFF. The chain uses TRBV25-1 and TRBJ1-1. Germline loops: CDR1 MGHDK, CDR2 SYGVNS. The CDR3 contains 13 residues.

This chain uses TRBV7-3 with TRBJ2-1; the TCRdb D gene call, TRBD2, has no DNA to confirm it. The CDR3 loop spans 21 amino acids. Germline-derived CDR1 and CDR2 are SGHTA and FQGTGA. The CDR3 spells CASSLLSAFKGLAGGGDEQFF.

The genes are TRBV29-1 and TRBJ2-1; TCRdb outputs TRBD2, but without DNA this stays unchecked. The CDR3 has 19 residues. Per the germline V gene, CDR1 is SQVTM and CDR2 is ANQGSEA. CDR3: CSVESYLAGGVSSYNEQFF.

The chain has TRBV4-3 and TRBJ2-7. The CDR3 sequence is 13 residues long. Germline V gene sequence: CDR1 LGHNA, CDR2 YSLEER. The CDR3 reads CASSQEAPYEQYF.

This sequence joins TRBV9 and TRBJ2-1; the TCRdb D gene call, TRBD2, has no DNA to confirm it. This CDR3 is 16 amino acids long. The germline CDR1 and CDR2 sequences are SGDLS and YYNGEE. The CDR3 protein is CASSVNSGARSHEQFF. Supplemented by reference TRBV9 and TRBJ2-1, the full variable domain reads DSGVTQTPKHLITATGQRVTLRCSPRSGDLSVYWYQQSLDQGLQFLIQYYNGEERAKGNILERFSAQQFPDLHSELNLSSLELGDSALYFCASSVNSGARSHEQFFGPGTRLTVL.

The rearrangement uses TRBV20-1 and TRBJ1-5; there is no DNA to check the TCRdb D call of TRBD1. Germline lookup yields CDR1 DFQATT and CDR2 SNEGSKA (reference sequence). The CDR3 sequence is 14 residues long. The CDR3 sequence is CSARPRGSNQPQHF.

This rearrangement joins TRBV29-1 to TRBJ2-3. In germline, CDR1 is SQVTM, CDR2 ANQGSEA. This CDR3 is built from 13 residues. CDR3 residues: CSVEEGFTDTQYF.

The chain recombines TRBV29-1 with TRBJ2-4. CDR3 length: 15 amino acids. Germline CDR1 and CDR2: SQVTM and ANQGSEA. The CDR3 region is CSVRNARVAKNIQYF.

V and J are TRBV29-1 and TRBJ2-7. This CDR3 contains 13 residues. The germline V gene encodes CDR1 SQVTM and CDR2 ANQGSEA. The CDR3 is CSVEGTDDYEQYF.

This chain links TRBV5-1 with TRBJ1-1. The germline V gene encodes CDR1 SGHRS and CDR2 YFSETQ. The CDR3 consists of 12 residues. The CDR3 here is CASSRVNTEAFF.

The V call is TRBV9, the J call TRBJ2-2; TCRdb picks TRBD1, but there is no DNA to check that call. Germline CDR1 reads SGDLS; CDR2 reads YYNGEE. This CDR3 comprises 15 residues. CDR3 sequence: CASSVGQGYTGELFF.

The gene calls are TRBV19 and TRBJ1-1. This CDR3 spans 13 amino acids. The germline V gene encodes CDR1 LNHDA and CDR2 SQIVND (reference sequence). CDR3 protein: CASSIGKWAEAFF.

The CDR3 loop is CASSLDRPGEQYF. V and J are TRBV28 and TRBJ2-7; absent DNA, TCRdb's TRBD1 call cannot be checked. The CDR3 totals 13 residues. The germline V gene has CDR1 MDHEN and CDR2 SYDVKM.

The rearrangement uses TRBV9 and TRBJ2-5; TCRdb's D gene call, TRBD1, goes unchecked for lack of DNA. This CDR3 spans 18 amino acids. Per the germline V gene, CDR1 is SGDLS and CDR2 is YYNGEE. The CDR3 sequence is CASSGGPRQGMDQETQYF.

The chain recombines TRBV2 with TRBJ1-5; there is no DNA to check the TCRdb D call of TRBD1. The CDR3 runs to 14 residues. Germline values: CDR1 SNHLY, CDR2 FYNNEI. The CDR3 loop reads CASEWVGGNQPQHF.

The chain couples TRBV30 to TRBJ1-2; TCRdb selects TRBD1, and the lack of DNA leaves this call unchecked. Germline lookup yields CDR1 GTSNPN and CDR2 SVGIG (reference sequence). The CDR3 consists of 14 residues. CDR3 region: CAWKDSGTNYGYTF.

The rearrangement uses TRBV7-9 and TRBJ2-7; TCRdb names TRBD1, which stays unverified in the absence of DNA. The germline CDR1 and CDR2 sequences are SEHNR and FQNEAQ (reference sequence). CDR3 length: 13 amino acids. The CDR3 sequence: CASSLGDRGEQYF.

The V and J genes are TRBV9 and TRBJ1-3. The CDR3 is 18 amino acids. Germline V CDR1 and CDR2: SGDLS, YYNGEE. The chain's CDR3 is CASSVTTEGPHSGNTIYF.

The chain joins TRBV9 to TRBJ2-1; the D gene TCRdb calls, TRBD2, cannot be checked with no DNA. This CDR3 comprises 16 residues. CDR1 and CDR2 (germline): SGDLS, YYNGEE. The CDR3 loop reads CASSVEGGRDYNEQFF. The whole variable domain, remainder taken from reference TRBV9 and TRBJ2-1, is DSGVTQTPKHLITATGQRVTLRCSPRSGDLSVYWYQQSLDQGLQFLIQYYNGEERAKGNILERFSAQQFPDLHSELNLSSLELGDSALYFCASSVEGGRDYNEQFFGPGTRLTVL.

This sequence joins TRBV28 and TRBJ1-5. This CDR3 is built from 18 residues. Germline CDR1 is MDHEN and CDR2 is SYDVKM. The CDR3 sequence is CASSPIRMADYSNQPQHF. Full variable domain (outside the CDR3, taken from reference TRBV28 and TRBJ1-5): DVKVTQSSRYLVKRTGEKVFLECVQDMDHENMFWYRQDPGLGLRLIYFSYDVKMKEKGDIPEGYSVSREKKERFSLILESASTNQTSMYLCASSPIRMADYSNQPQHFGDGTRLSIL.

The rearrangement uses TRBV5-1 and TRBJ2-7. The CDR3 is made up of 14 amino acids. CDR1 and CDR2 from the germline V gene are SGHRS and YFSETQ. The CDR3: CASSLDGDGYEQYF.

The V call is TRBV6-6, the J call TRBJ2-7; TCRdb designates TRBD1, a call that cannot be tested without DNA. The CDR3 has 12 amino acids. Per the germline V gene, CDR1 is MNHNY and CDR2 is SVGAGI (reference sequence). Here the CDR3 reads CASRTGLDEQYF.

The rearrangement links TRBV19 to TRBJ1-5; TCRdb indicates TRBD1, and absent DNA this call remains unverified. The germline V gene has CDR1 LNHDA and CDR2 SQIVND (reference sequence). This CDR3 has 15 amino acids. CDR3 sequence: CASSLQGWGNQPQYF.

The rearrangement uses TRBV20-1 and TRBJ2-7; TCRdb names TRBD1, which stays unverified in the absence of DNA. This CDR3 has 16 amino acids. Germline-derived CDR1 and CDR2 are DFQATT and SNEGSKA (reference sequence). This CDR3 reads CSATLTGTGTSYEQYF.